The rows below give T cell receptor beta chains drawn from one sample of a study of CD8 T cells in Susac syndrome. TCRdb passed the immunoSEQ multiplex PCR reads through MiXCR, listing each CDR3 protein once. This sample has approximately 160,000 distinct CDR3 sequences, with 90% to 96% found just once. Material: CD4+ T cells from PBMCs. The receptors shown here come from a human donor with Susac syndrome. Both conserved end residues are part of each CDR3. A D gene is named only where the DNA matches it firmly. The size entry is marked missing in some rows and otherwise reads once, few, many or a size class.

>TRBJ2-7|-|TRBV28|-|16
CASSLSSKGKGGEQYF
TGTGCCAGCAGTTTATCTTCAAAAGGCAAGGGTGGCGAGCAGTACTTC
>TRBJ2-3|-|TRBV24-1|-|14
CATSDSDRPDTQYF
TGTGCCACCAGTGATTCAGACAGGCCCGATACGCAGTATTTT
>TRBJ1-2|-|TRBV15|-|13
CATSRDRVQGYTF
TGTGCCACCAGCAGAGACAGGGTACAAGGCTACACCTTC
>TRBJ2-3|-|TRBV29-1|-|16
CSVVLRVPSPSDTQYF
TGCAGCGTTGTCTTGCGGGTCCCAAGTCCCTCAGATACGCAGTATTTT
>TRBJ2-6|-|TRBV6-5|-|14
CASSMTTGANVLTF
TGTGCCAGCAGTATGACTACTGGGGCCAACGTCCTGACTTTC
>TRBJ1-1|-|TRBV23-1|TRBD1|18
CASSQPGQGAAMGTEAFF
TGCGCCAGCAGTCAACCGGGACAGGGGGCAGCAATGGGAACTGAAGCTTTCTTT
>TRBJ2-2|once|TRBV4-3|-|14
CASSQAQVTGELFF
TGCGCCAGCAGCCAAGCTCAGGTCACCGGGGAGCTGTTTTTT
>TRBJ2-1|once|TRBV24-1|TRBD1|14
CATRPGQGGSEQFF
TGTGCCACCAGGCCGGGACAGGGAGGGAGCGAGCAGTTCTTC
>TRBJ2-4|-|TRBV20-1|TRBD1|15
CSAFRQGLAKNIQYF
TGCAGTGCTTTCCGACAGGGTCTAGCCAAAAACATTCAGTACTTC
>TRBJ2-7|-|TRBV3-1|-|16
CASSQEGSGFPYEQYF
TGTGCCAGCAGCCAAGAGGGGAGCGGTTTTCCCTACGAGCAGTACTTC
>TRBJ1-1|-|TRBV30|-|14
CAWSQTARTTEAFF
TGTGCCTGGAGTCAGACAGCCAGGACCACTGAAGCTTTCTTT
>TRBJ2-6|-|TRBV5-4|TRBD1|16
CASSPAGGSGANVLTF
TGTGCCAGCAGCCCCGCAGGGGGTTCTGGGGCCAACGTCCTGACTTTC
>TRBJ1-4|-|TRBV29-1|-|13
CSAETGVNEKLFF
TGCAGCGCAGAGACAGGCGTTAATGAAAAACTGTTTTTT
>TRBJ2-3|-|TRBV29-1|TRBD1|14
CSVLVGTARDTQYF
TGCAGCGTTCTGGTAGGGACAGCGCGAGATACGCAGTATTTT
>TRBJ1-1|-|TRBV5-1|TRBD1|15
CASSPNAGGETEAFF
TGCGCCAGCAGCCCAAACGCAGGGGGTGAGACTGAAGCTTTCTTT
>TRBJ1-1|-|TRBV11-1|-|16
CASSLRRAQGNTEAFF
TGTGCCAGCAGCTTACGCCGCGCTCAGGGGAACACTGAAGCTTTCTTT
>TRBJ2-1|-|TRBV7-2|TRBD2|15
CASSLPGTSGNEQFF
TGTGCCAGCAGCCTACCCGGGACTAGCGGCAATGAGCAGTTCTTC
>TRBJ2-1|once|TRBV30|TRBD2|14
CAWSRSGRGNEQFF
TGTGCCTGGAGCCGTAGCGGGAGGGGGAATGAGCAGTTCTTC
>TRBJ1-2|-|TRBV6-5|-|13
CASSYDGLDGYTF
TGTGCCAGCAGTTACGACGGATTAGATGGCTACACCTTC
>TRBJ1-5|-|TRBV19|-|14
CASSIQYSNQPQHF
TGTGCCAGTAGTATCCAGTATAGCAATCAGCCCCAGCATTTT
>TRBJ2-1|-|TRBV7-8|-|15
CASRPTGTLGNEQFF
TGTGCCAGCAGACCGACCGGGACCCTCGGGAATGAGCAGTTCTTC
>TRBJ2-4|-|TRBV2|-|14
CASQVQGTKNIQYF
TGTGCCAGCCAAGTGCAGGGAACCAAAAACATTCAGTACTTC
>TRBJ2-7|-|TRBV10-3|-|13
CAISDGMVAKQYF
TGTGCCATCAGTGATGGGATGGTAGCCAAGCAGTACTTC
>TRBJ1-5|-|TRBV21-1|-|13
CASLQRPDQPQHF
TGTGCCAGCTTACAGCGACCCGATCAGCCCCAGCATTTT
>TRBJ2-2|-|TRBV12-3/TRBV12-4|-|13
CASGRRDTGELFF
TGTGCCAGCGGCCGCAGGGACACCGGGGAGCTGTTTTTT
>TRBJ1-5|-|TRBV20-1|TRBD1|13
CSAIGTANQPQHF
TGCAGTGCGATCGGGACAGCTAATCAGCCCCAGCATTTT
>TRBJ2-3|-|TRBV20-1|-|13
CSARERSTDTQYF
TGCAGTGCTAGAGAGCGGAGCACAGATACGCAGTATTTT
>TRBJ2-2|-|TRBV28|-|13
CASSLSRVGELFF
TGTGCCAGCAGTTTAAGTAGAGTCGGGGAGCTGTTTTTT
>TRBJ2-4|-|TRBV28|TRBD2|16
CADRRSWGLAKNIQYF
TGTGCCGACAGGAGGTCGTGGGGACTAGCGAAAAACATTCAGTACTTC
>TRBJ2-5|-|TRBV5-1|-|17
CASSLELGRGGAETQYF
TGCGCCAGCAGCTTGGAGTTGGGCAGGGGAGGAGCAGAGACCCAGTACTTC
>TRBJ2-5|-|TRBV6-5|TRBD2|14
CASSYRGGQETQYF
TGTGCCAGCAGTTACCGGGGGGGCCAAGAGACCCAGTACTTC
>TRBJ2-4|-|TRBV19|-|13
CASRSGAGDIQYF
TGTGCCAGTAGGTCGGGGGCTGGGGACATTCAGTACTTC
>TRBJ1-4|-|TRBV4-3|-|17
CASSQGSPGAIGEKLFF
TGCGCCAGCAGCCAAGGTTCTCCTGGGGCGATCGGTGAAAAACTGTTTTTT
>TRBJ2-5|-|TRBV30|-|12
CAWSYLEETQYF
TGTGCCTGGAGTTACCTAGAAGAGACCCAGTACTTC
>TRBJ2-7|-|TRBV5-1|-|14
CASSLDHPLYEQYF
TGCGCCAGCAGCTTGGACCACCCACTATACGAGCAGTACTTC
>TRBJ2-7|-|TRBV4-1|-|15
CASSQDRSRAYEQYF
TGCGCCAGCAGCCAAGATCGGTCGAGGGCGTACGAGCAGTACTTC
>TRBJ2-1|-|TRBV11-1|-|13
CASSSLLGNEQFF
TGTGCCAGCAGTTCCCTCCTGGGGAATGAGCAGTTCTTC
>TRBJ1-4|-|TRBV30|TRBD1|11
CAWSRGEKLFF
TGTGCCTGGAGCAGGGGGGAAAAACTGTTTTTT
>TRBJ2-2|-|TRBV11-2|-|16
CASSSEGRGLTGELFF
TGTGCCAGCAGCTCCGAGGGGCGGGGCCTCACCGGGGAGCTGTTTTTT
>TRBJ1-5|-|TRBV29-1|-|13
CSAGNAGNQPQHF
TGCAGCGCCGGAAACGCCGGCAATCAGCCCCAGCATTTT
>TRBJ2-7|-|TRBV30|TRBD2|13
CAWTASGTHEQYF
TGTGCCTGGACGGCTAGCGGGACCCACGAGCAGTACTTC
>TRBJ2-3|-|TRBV20-1|TRBD2|15
CSANIAGGLWDTQYF
TGCAGTGCGAATATAGCGGGAGGGCTTTGGGATACGCAGTATTTT
>TRBJ2-7|-|TRBV4-3|-|14
CASSQAIVGYEQYF
TGCGCCAGCAGCCAAGCAATCGTGGGTTACGAGCAGTACTTC
>TRBJ1-1|-|TRBV7-9|-|11
CASSLWGGAFF
TGTGCCAGCAGCTTATGGGGGGGAGCTTTCTTT
>TRBJ2-7|-|TRBV27|-|13
CASSFGAGDEQYF
TGTGCCAGCAGTTTCGGGGCAGGGGACGAGCAGTACTTC